This TCR beta chain was sequenced for a study of blood T cell repertoires in COVID-19. Turning to the study itself: The United States, Italy and Spain were the sources of the acute and convalescent COVID-19 samples. PBMCs, B-cell-depleted T cells, or T cells provided the cDNA or gDNA that made up the material.

Germline trimming cut 3 bases from V and 2 bases from J; bases unmatched to any gene: 11. This CDR3 region has 18 residues. Original data processing: Amplification of reference gene primers was used by the study to estimate nucleated cell counts. The table came from immunoSEQ multiplex PCR; TCRdb's copy has only in-frame clones and leaves some out. The V and J calls and the clone size are those of that table, but D and trimming were determined from the DNA. The sample lists approximately 160,000 clones, 84% occurring once. Sequencing was done on a sample of peripheral blood. The V call is TRBV5-3, the J call TRBJ2-2; 9 nucleotides align to TRBD1. TRBV5-3 is marked as an open reading frame, function uncertain. This TCR was recovered from a man younger than 30 with active or convalescent COVID-19. The CDR3 bases are TGTGCCAGAAGCTCCGGGACAGGGCGACTCACTAACACCGGGGAGCTGTTTTTT. Protein product: CARSSGTGRLTNTGELFF.